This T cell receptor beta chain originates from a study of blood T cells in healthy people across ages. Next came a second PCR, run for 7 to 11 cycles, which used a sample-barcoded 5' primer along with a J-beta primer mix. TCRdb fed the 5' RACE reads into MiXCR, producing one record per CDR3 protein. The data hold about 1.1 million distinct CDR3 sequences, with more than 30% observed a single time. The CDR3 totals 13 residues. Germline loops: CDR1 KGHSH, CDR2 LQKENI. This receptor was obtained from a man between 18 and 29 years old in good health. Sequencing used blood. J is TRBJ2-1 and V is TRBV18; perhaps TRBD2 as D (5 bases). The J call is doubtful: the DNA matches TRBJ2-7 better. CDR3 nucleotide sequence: TGTGCCAGCTCACCACGGCGGGCCAATGAGCAGTACTTC. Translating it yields CASSPRRANEQYF.